This T cell receptor beta chain stems from a study of CD8 T cells in Susac syndrome. This clonotype occurred a few times. Reverse transcription of roughly 0.5 to 1 ug RNA was performed with random hexamers. TCRdb redid the calling of the immunoSEQ multiplex PCR reads with MiXCR, one entry per CDR3 protein. The data hold about 90,000 distinct CDR3 sequences, with approximately 96% observed a single time. CDR1 is MNHEY, CDR2 SVGEGT, per germline. This CDR3 spans 14 amino acids. Deletions cut 5 bases from V and 3 bases from J, with 11 bases between. TCR beta sequencing was performed on blood CD8+ and CD4+ T cells.

The clonotype comes from a human donor with Susac syndrome. Sample: CD8+ T cells from PBMCs. The chain employs TRBV6-2 or TRBV6-3 and TRBJ1-5; D might be TRBD1 (5 bases). The CDR3 coding sequence is TGTGCCAGCAGTCCGGGTGGACACAATCAGCCCCAGCATTTT. It is translated as CASSPGGHNQPQHF.